A single sample gave rise to the 26 T cell receptor beta chains below, sequenced in a study of blood T cell repertoires in COVID-19. Sequencing used immunoSEQ multiplex PCR; TCRdb keeps in-frame clones, though not all of them. The repertoire holds some 130,000 clones, around three quarters seen once, with about 12% in the top ten. Sequenced sample: peripheral blood. The receptors were gathered from an elderly man with acute or convalescent COVID-19.

V and J are TRBV7-9 and TRBJ1-5; perhaps TRBD1 as D (5 bases). The CDR3 has 15 amino acids. Per germline, CDR1 SEHNR and CDR2 FQNEAQ (reference sequence). Between the trimmed V and J ends, which lost 3 bases and 4 bases, there was a span of 13 bases. The CDR3 loop reads CASSFGGASNQPQHF. The CDR3 region has the DNA TGTGCCAGCAGCTTCGGAGGGGCTAGTAATCAGCCCCAGCATTTT.

The CDR3 DNA reads as TGTGCCAGCAGCTTGACCGTTGACGGGACTTATGGCTACACCTTC. This gives the protein CASSLTVDGTYGYTF. The chain employs TRBV7-8 and TRBJ1-2, with D maybe TRBD1 (5 bases). The V gene lost 3 bases and the J gene lost 5 bases, with 16 bases spanning the gap. The CDR3 contains 15 residues. Germline CDR1 reads SGHVS; CDR2 reads FQNEAQ.

The V gene is TRBV6-6, the J gene TRBJ2-3, with TRBD2 matching over 10 bases. J was trimmed by 2 bases and V by 7 bases; bases with no gene match: 9. Germline lookup yields CDR1 MNHNY and CDR2 SVGAGI (reference sequence). CDR3 length: 16 amino acids. CDR3 nucleotides: TGTGCCAGCACGGGGTCTAGCGGGGGAACCACAGATACGCAGTATTTT. Protein product: CASTGSSGGTTDTQYF.

In nucleotides, the CDR3 is TGTGCCAGCATCGCGCCCCAGGACTATGGCTACACCTTC. Translation gives CASIAPQDYGYTF. The gene calls are TRBV28 and TRBJ1-2; D not resolved. The CDR3 is 13 amino acids. Trimming shortened V by 7 bases and J by 3 bases, and 12 bases separated the two germline ends. CDR1 and CDR2 from the germline V gene are MDHEN and SYDVKM.

The sample holds a few counts of this clone. The chain joins TRBV10-3 to TRBJ2-3; a possible D gene is TRBD2 (5 bases). From germline, CDR1 is ENHRY and CDR2 SYGVKD. Trimming removed 1 base from V and 4 bases from J, with 21 bases in between. This CDR3 has 18 amino acids. CDR3 region: CAISELGERRGRADTQYF. The CDR3 DNA sequence: TGTGCCATCAGTGAGTTAGGAGAGAGGAGAGGGCGGGCAGATACGCAGTATTTT.

The CDR3 DNA reads as TGTGCCAGCAGCCAAATTGCGGAGGTGAATTCACCCCTCCACTTT. Its translation is CASSQIAEVNSPLHF. The chain links TRBV3-1 (or the pseudogene TRBV3-2) to TRBJ1-6; D ambiguous. In germline, CDR1 is LGHDT, CDR2 YNNKEL (reference sequence). V was shortened by 2 bases and J by 7 bases, with 12 bases between the two germline ends. The CDR3 covers 15 residues.

This clone was counted between two and nine times. The chain employs TRBV15 and TRBJ2-1; 8 bases agree with TRBD2. The CDR3 contains 16 residues. Trimming removed 3 bases from V and 4 bases from J; junction bases left unmatched: 8. Looked up from germline, CDR1 is LNHNV and CDR2 is YYDKDF (reference sequence). The CDR3 region has the DNA TGTGCCACCAGCAGCCACGAGCGGGGGTTATACAATGAGCAGTTCTTC. This codes for CATSSHERGLYNEQFF.

The rearrangement uses TRBV12-3 or TRBV12-4 and TRBJ2-2; the D gene is possibly TRBD1 (5 bases). The CDR3 runs to 12 residues. V dropped 8 bases and J dropped 5 bases, with 9 bases sitting between them. The CDR3 protein is CASLRVTGELFF. The DNA of the CDR3 is TGTGCCAGCCTCAGGGTGACCGGGGAGCTGTTTTTT.

This CDR3 reads CASRDRSIYEQYF. CDR3 bases: TGTGCCAGCAGGGACAGGTCGATCTACGAGCAGTACTTC. The chain has TRBV28 and TRBJ2-7; 7 bases fit TRBD1. V was clipped by 6 bases and J by 3 bases; unmatched bases: 5. CDR1 and CDR2 from the germline V gene are MDHEN and SYDVKM. This CDR3 region has 13 residues.

As DNA, the CDR3 is TGTGCCAGCTCACAACCCGGGACTAGCTACAATGAGCAGTTCTTC. Amino acids: CASSQPGTSYNEQFF. The V gene is TRBV18, the J gene TRBJ2-1; TRBD2 matches at 8 bases. The CDR3 covers 15 residues. V was clipped by 4 bases and J by 3 bases; unmatched bases: 5. The V gene's germline CDR1 is KGHSH and CDR2 LQKENI.

The gene calls are TRBV28 and TRBJ2-1, with 7 bases that match TRBD1. The CDR3 has 16 residues. The V gene's germline CDR1 is MDHEN and CDR2 SYDVKM. V was clipped by 6 bases and J by 0 bases; unmatched bases: 8. The CDR3 is CASSPQGSYSYNEQFF. The CDR3 region has the DNA TGTGCCAGCAGCCCACAGGGGAGTTACTCCTACAATGAGCAGTTCTTC.

DNA for the CDR3: TGTGCCAGCAAATTATCCCGGGGAGGCACTGAAGCTTTCTTT. This translates into CASKLSRGGTEAFF. The rearrangement joins TRBV2 to TRBJ1-1; D gene unclear. From germline, CDR1 is SNHLY and CDR2 FYNNEI. V gave up 7 bases and J gave up 4 bases, with 16 bases separating them. The CDR3 loop spans 14 amino acids.

This chain joins TRBV5-4 and TRBJ1-2, with D possibly being TRBD1 (6 bases). Germline values: CDR1 SGHNT, CDR2 YYREEE (reference sequence). Trimming stripped 2 bases from V and 4 bases from J, with 9 bases between. The CDR3 has 13 amino acids. The CDR3 is CASSFGQFYGYTF. CDR3 nucleotide sequence: TGTGCCAGCAGCTTCGGACAGTTCTATGGCTACACCTTC.

The chain couples TRBV5-6 to TRBJ2-3; maybe TRBD2 (6 bases). Germline CDR1 SGHDT, CDR2 YYEEEE. The V and J ends lost 4 bases and 4 bases respectively, with 13 bases between them. There are 14 residues in the CDR3. The DNA for the CDR3 is TGTGCCAGCAGCCGCGGGGTCAGGTCAGATACGCAGTATTTT. The encoded protein is CASSRGVRSDTQYF.

V usage is TRBV11-3 and J usage is TRBJ2-1; 10 nucleotides align to TRBD2. From germline, CDR1 is SGHNT and CDR2 YENEEA. Unmatched junction bases numbered 15, after V lost 5 bases and J lost 8 bases. The CDR3 length is 17 residues. The chain's CDR3 is CASSLTGTSAGSDEQFF. The DNA of the CDR3 is TGTGCCAGCAGCCTTACCGGGACTAGCGCTGGTTCGGATGAGCAGTTCTTC.

The V and J genes are TRBV7-9 and TRBJ2-7; D may be TRBD2 (5 bases). Germline CDR1 SEHNR, CDR2 FQNEAQ (reference sequence). V lost 10 bases, J lost 3 bases, and 16 bases lay in between. This CDR3 has 13 amino acids. As DNA, the CDR3 is TGTGCCACCGGAGCGGCTAGCAGCTACGAGCAGTACTTC. Translating it yields CATGAASSYEQYF.

This rearrangement joins TRBV5-1 to TRBJ2-7; 8 bases line up with TRBD2. The V gene end was trimmed by 0 bases and the J gene end by 0 bases; junction bases not matched to a gene: 5. From germline, CDR1 is SGHRS and CDR2 YFSETQ. The CDR3 contains 16 residues. The CDR3: CASSLATGGGSYEQYF. The CDR3 DNA reads TGCGCCAGCAGCTTGGCTACCGGGGGGGGCTCCTACGAGCAGTACTTC.

The gene calls are TRBV7-2 and TRBJ2-7; D perhaps matches TRBD1 (6 bases). CDR1 is SGHTA, CDR2 FQGNSA, per germline. This CDR3 comprises 16 residues. V lost 5 bases and J lost 5, with 22 bases in between. The CDR3 nucleotides read TGTGCCAGCAGCCCCGGAGCTGGGGGCCATGTGAACGAGCAGTACTTC. Protein product: CASSPGAGGHVNEQYF. The full variable domain, completed using reference TRBV7-2 and TRBJ2-7, is GAGVSQSPSNKVTEKGKDVELRCDPISGHTALYWYRQSLGQGLEFLIYFQGNSAPDKSGLPSDRFSAERTGGSVSTLTIQRTQQEDSAVYLCASSPGAGGHVNEQYFGPGTRLTVT.

This chain joins TRBV5-1 and TRBJ2-2; 11 positions match TRBD1. Germline CDR1 and CDR2: SGHRS and YFSETQ. The CDR3 runs to 14 residues. Trimming removed 4 bases from V and 6 bases from J; junction bases left unmatched: 2. CDR3 loop: CASSPGQGAGELFF. Written as DNA, the CDR3 is TGCGCCAGCAGCCCGGGACAGGGGGCCGGGGAGCTGTTTTTT.

Concerning this clone: The conserved final phenylalanine or tryptophan is absent from the CDR3, which likely points to a read error. The DNA is omitted, as the CDR3 cannot be located on it reliably, and the CDR3 follows TCRdb's listing. This rearrangement joins TRBV6-5 to TRBJ1-1; whether TRBD1, the table's D call, matches the DNA was not checked. The CDR3 sequence runs 13 residues, both termini included. CDR1 and CDR2 (germline): MNHEY, SVGAGI. Here the CDR3 reads CASSSSGTGVELG.

This chain joins TRBV6-2 or TRBV6-3 and TRBJ2-6; tentatively, D is TRBD2 (5 bases). The CDR3 runs to 16 residues. CDR1 is MNHEY, CDR2 SVGEGT, per germline. V was shortened by 5 bases and J by 5 bases, with 16 bases between the two germline ends. CDR3 in amino acids: CASSLDWTLRANVLTF. CDR3 nucleotides: TGTGCCAGCAGTCTAGATTGGACTCTCCGGGCCAACGTCCTGACTTTC.

This clone was seen just once. This chain connects TRBV4-3 to TRBJ2-2, with 12 positions matching TRBD1. The germline gives CDR1 LGHNA, CDR2 YSLEER. The J segment lost 6 bases and the V segment lost 4 bases, leaving 6 bases of the junction unmatched. The CDR3 length is 16 residues. CDR3 amino acids: CASSPEGTGGSGELFF. The CDR3 DNA sequence: TGCGCCAGCAGCCCCGAGGGGACAGGGGGCTCCGGGGAGCTGTTTTTT.

This clone was found a few times. J is TRBJ1-1 and V is TRBV9; 7 nucleotides match TRBD1. V lost 3 bases to trimming and J lost 4 bases; unmatched junction nucleotides: 15. The germline CDR1 and CDR2 sequences are SGDLS and YYNGEE. The length of the CDR3 is 17 residues. CDR3 in DNA: TGTGCCAGCAGCGCGGGACAGCGCTCGGGTCCAGTCACTGAAGCTTTCTTT. This sequence encodes CASSAGQRSGPVTEAFF.

This clone was observed a few times. The CDR3 loop reads CASGDSGIIGNTIYF. The CDR3, as DNA: TGTGCCAGCGGGGACAGTGGCATTATTGGAAACACCATATATTTT. The V and J genes are TRBV2 and TRBJ1-3; 7 nucleotides align to TRBD1. The CDR3 loop spans 15 amino acids. The germline gives CDR1 SNHLY, CDR2 FYNNEI. V trimming: 8 bases; J trimming: 3 bases; junction bases outside the gene matches: 10.

The chain combines TRBV5-1 with TRBJ1-1; TRBD1 agrees at 8 bases. The CDR3 is 13 amino acids. V dropped 2 bases and J dropped 7; count of bases not matched to a gene: 4. The germline V gene has CDR1 SGHRS and CDR2 YFSETQ. This CDR3 reads CASSFFDRGEAFF. The CDR3 DNA reads as TGCGCCAGCAGCTTCTTTGACAGGGGTGAAGCTTTCTTT.

This clone was detected only a few times. The genes are TRBV7-2 and TRBJ1-6; 8 positions agree with TRBD1. The CDR3 contains 14 residues. Germline-derived CDR1 and CDR2 are SGHTA and FQGNSA. With 5 bases clipped from V and 7 bases from J, the junction kept 4 bases outside the gene matches. The CDR3 DNA reads as TGTGCCAGCAGCAGACAGGGGTGGAATTCACCCCTCCACTTT. Translated, it gives CASSRQGWNSPLHF.